What follows are 21 T cell receptor beta chains derived from one specimen sequenced in a study of blood T cell repertoires in COVID-19 (dated by TCRdb to the early 2020s). The library was produced with the immunoSEQ multiplex PCR assay. The immuneACCESS repertoire file appears here via TCRdb, limited to in-frame rearrangements. These files lack a portion of the clones; in checked studies, under half of the deficit traces to unresolved V genes, and the cause of the others is not known. This sample lists approximately 170,000 clones; about 85% were detected once. The top ten clonotypes cover about 8.8% of the sample. Sequencing was performed on peripheral blood. These receptors all come from a woman aged 80 or over with COVID-19, enrolled during active disease.

This rearrangement joins TRBV11-2 to TRBJ2-7; D gene uncertain. Germline CDR1 reads SGHAT; CDR2 reads FQNNGV. The length of the CDR3 is 13 residues. V lost 1 base to trimming and J lost 3 bases, with 7 bases between them. This CDR3 reads CASSLVVRYEQYF. CDR3 DNA: TGTGCCAGCAGCTTAGTTGTCCGCTACGAGCAGTACTTC.

The rearrangement joins TRBV3-1 (or the pseudogene TRBV3-2) to TRBJ2-3; possible D gene TRBD2, 6 bases. V was pared by 3 bases and J by 8 bases, with 15 bases between. The CDR3 extends over 14 amino acids. CDR1 is LGHDT and CDR2 is YNNKEL in the germline V gene (reference sequence). In DNA, the CDR3 is TGTGCCAGCAGCCACAGTAGGGACTCCGGTACGCAGTATTTT. This encodes CASSHSRDSGTQYF.

The chain uses TRBV5-4 and TRBJ2-3, with D possibly being TRBD2 (5 bases). V was clipped by 3 bases and J by 3 bases, with 14 bases between them. This CDR3 has 15 residues. The germline V gene encodes CDR1 SGHNT and CDR2 YYREEE (reference sequence). The CDR3 protein is CASSSYPLGTDTQYF. The CDR3 nucleotides are TGTGCCAGCAGCTCCTACCCACTAGGAACAGATACGCAGTATTTT.

This chain joins TRBV5-1 and TRBJ2-5, with a possible D match to TRBD1 (5 bases). Trimming pared 0 bases from V and 2 bases from J, leaving 8 bases between. There are 14 residues in the CDR3. Germline V gives CDR1 SGHRS, CDR2 YFSETQ. CDR3 nucleotide sequence: TGCGCCAGCAGCTTGGAGGGGTTACAAGAGACCCAGTACTTC. Residues: CASSLEGLQETQYF.

This chain connects TRBV29-1 to TRBJ1-5, with D maybe TRBD1 (6 bases). The CDR3 has 13 amino acids. Germline CDR1 and CDR2: SQVTM and ANQGSEA. The ends were cut back, 5 bases at V and 4 bases at J, with 12 bases in the middle. The CDR3: CSVRQGINQPQHF. Here the CDR3 DNA reads TGCAGCGTTCGCCAGGGGATTAATCAGCCCCAGCATTTT.

This clone occurred a few times. V is TRBV5-8 and J is TRBJ2-2; TRBD2 matches at 7 bases. Germline CDR1 SGHTS, CDR2 YDEGEE. The CDR3 spans 15 residues. V dropped 4 bases and J dropped 2; count of bases not matched to a gene: 5. CDR3 sequence reads: CASSRPSGNTGELFF. DNA for the CDR3: TGTGCCAGCAGCCGCCCTAGCGGCAACACCGGGGAGCTGTTTTTT.

This clone was seen a few times. The CDR3, as DNA: TGTGCCAGCTCACCACTCTCCGGGACAGACTATGGCTACACCTTC. It is translated as CASSPLSGTDYGYTF. V and J are TRBV18 and TRBJ1-2; 7 bases are a match to TRBD1. The CDR3 runs 15 residues. Germline values: CDR1 KGHSH, CDR2 LQKENI. Losses at the gene ends were 1 base for V and 3 bases for J; bases not matched to a gene: 5.

The chain combines TRBV20-1 with TRBJ2-5; a possible D gene is TRBD1 (6 bases). CDR1 and CDR2 from the germline V gene are DFQATT and SNEGSKA (reference sequence). The CDR3 sequence is 11 residues long. V shed 0 bases and J shed 10 bases, with 9 bases lying between them. Here the CDR3 DNA reads TGCAGTGCTAGAGATCGAGGGGGCCAGTACTTC. Protein: CSARDRGGQYF.

The chain combines TRBV29-1 with TRBJ1-2; D remains ambiguous. This CDR3 contains 11 residues. Per germline, CDR1 SQVTM and CDR2 ANQGSEA. V lost 4 bases, J lost 4 bases, and 7 bases lay in between. DNA for the CDR3: TGCAGCGTTGCGCCCGGCTATGGCTACACCTTC. It is translated as CSVAPGYGYTF.

The chain carries TRBV11-2 and TRBJ1-4; tentatively, D is TRBD1 (5 bases). Trimming removed 2 bases at V and 3 bases at J, with 10 bases between. This CDR3 is built from 15 residues. Germline V gene data show CDR1 as SGHAT and CDR2 as FQNNGV. The CDR3 reads CASSLFRGANEKLFF. The CDR3 DNA is TGTGCCAGCAGCTTATTCCGGGGGGCTAATGAAAAACTGTTTTTT.

The genes are TRBV18 and TRBJ1-5, with D possibly TRBD1 on 6 matching bases. The V gene lost 2 bases and the J gene lost 4 bases, with 12 bases spanning the gap. Germline V CDR1 and CDR2: KGHSH, LQKENI. CDR3 size: 15 residues. The CDR3 region has the DNA TGTGCCAGCTCACCAGGCGGGGGCAGGAATCAGCCCCAGCATTTT. Translated: CASSPGGGRNQPQHF.

The rearrangement links TRBV7-3 to TRBJ1-1, with D maybe TRBD1 (5 bases). V was pared by 7 bases and J by 4 bases, with 10 bases between. CDR1 is SGHTA, CDR2 FQGTGA, per germline. The CDR3 spans 12 residues. The CDR3: CASKTQGTEAFF. The CDR3 DNA sequence: TGTGCCAGCAAAACCCAGGGCACTGAAGCTTTCTTT.

This chain joins TRBV2 and TRBJ1-1, with 7 bases lining up with TRBD1. CDR1 and CDR2 (germline): SNHLY, FYNNEI. The CDR3 contains 15 residues. The trim removed 4 bases at V and 1 base at J, leaving 6 bases unmatched. The CDR3 spells CASSASGQPNTEAFF. CDR3 in DNA: TGTGCCAGCAGTGCCTCGGGACAGCCGAACACTGAAGCTTTCTTT.

The chain joins TRBV29-1 to TRBJ1-1; no clear D gene. V was shortened by 7 bases and J by 10 bases, with 16 bases between the two germline ends. The CDR3 is 11 residues long. CDR1 SQVTM and CDR2 ANQGSEA come from the germline V gene. The CDR3 DNA is TGCAGCGCTCTCGACCCGGGAGGAGCTTTCTTT. Translation gives CSALDPGGAFF.

The chain links TRBV11-2 to TRBJ2-7; 11 bases align to TRBD2. J gave up 0 bases and V 1 base, and 8 bases lay outside the gene matches. This CDR3 is built from 18 residues. In germline, CDR1 is SGHAT, CDR2 FQNNGV. The CDR3 protein is CASSLGTSGWWDSYEQYF. The DNA for the CDR3 is TGTGCCAGCAGCTTAGGGACTAGCGGGTGGTGGGACTCCTACGAGCAGTACTTC.

In nucleotides, the CDR3 is TGTGCCAGCGCCACCCCTGGGGGGAGTTGGTGGGTTGGAGATACGCAGTATTTT. Translation: CASATPGGSWWVGDTQYF. V is TRBV2 and J is TRBJ2-3; a possible D gene is TRBD2 (6 bases). The CDR3 length is 18 residues. Looked up from germline, CDR1 is SNHLY and CDR2 is FYNNEI. Trimming shortened V by 8 bases and J by 5 bases, and 29 bases separated the two germline ends.

The chain combines TRBV4-1 with TRBJ1-2; D remains ambiguous. CDR3 length: 14 residues. Per germline, CDR1 MGHRA and CDR2 YSYEKL. The ends were cut back, 4 bases at V and 7 bases at J, with 16 bases in the middle. The CDR3 region is CASSPEVVGAGYTF. The CDR3 DNA reads TGCGCCAGCAGCCCGGAGGTGGTCGGCGCTGGCTACACCTTC.

This chain uses TRBV28 with TRBJ2-1, with TRBD2 matching over 11 bases. The CDR3 consists of 12 residues. CDR1 is MDHEN and CDR2 is SYDVKM in the germline V gene. V shed 8 bases and J 7 bases; nucleotides not matched to a gene: 1. The CDR3 loop reads CASSSGRNEQFF. In DNA, the CDR3 is TGTGCCAGCTCTAGCGGGAGGAATGAGCAGTTCTTC. Complete variable domain (other parts from reference TRBV28 and TRBJ2-1): DVKVTQSSRYLVKRTGEKVFLECVQDMDHENMFWYRQDPGLGLRLIYFSYDVKMKEKGDIPEGYSVSREKKERFSLILESASTNQTSMYLCASSSGRNEQFFGPGTRLTVL.

This clone was recorded only once. The rearrangement links TRBV19 to TRBJ2-2, with 9 bases fitting TRBD1. Germline CDR1 and CDR2: LNHDA and SQIVND (reference sequence). V dropped 10 bases and J dropped 4; count of bases not matched to a gene: 4. This CDR3 comprises 13 residues. CDR3 bases: TGTGCCACGCGGACAGGGGCCACCGGGGAGCTGTTTTTT. Protein sequence: CATRTGATGELFF.

This chain joins TRBV7-9 and TRBJ2-1, with D tentatively TRBD1 (6 bases). This CDR3 is 16 amino acids long. In germline, CDR1 is SEHNR, CDR2 FQNEAQ (reference sequence). V was pared by 6 bases and J by 8 bases, with 23 bases between. CDR3 coding DNA: TGTGCCAGCAGTTCTACAGGGCGAGTCGAAGGGGATGAGCAGTTCTTC. Its translation is CASSSTGRVEGDEQFF. Full variable domain (outside the CDR3, taken from reference TRBV7-9 and TRBJ2-1): DTGVSQNPRHKITKRGQNVTFRCDPISEHNRLYWYRQTLGQGPEFLTYFQNEAQLEKSRLLSDRFSAERPKGSFSTLEIQRTEQGDSAMYLCASSSTGRVEGDEQFFGPGTRLTVL.

The CDR3 is CASSPPGLGGGYTF. CDR3 sequence (DNA): TGTGCCAGTAGTCCCCCGGGACTGGGGGGTGGCTACACCTTC. The chain links TRBV19 to TRBJ1-2, with a tentative D call TRBD1 (5 bases). The CDR3 has 14 residues. The V gene's germline CDR1 is LNHDA and CDR2 SQIVND (reference sequence). The V end was cut by 5 bases, the J end by 7 bases, with 17 bases between.